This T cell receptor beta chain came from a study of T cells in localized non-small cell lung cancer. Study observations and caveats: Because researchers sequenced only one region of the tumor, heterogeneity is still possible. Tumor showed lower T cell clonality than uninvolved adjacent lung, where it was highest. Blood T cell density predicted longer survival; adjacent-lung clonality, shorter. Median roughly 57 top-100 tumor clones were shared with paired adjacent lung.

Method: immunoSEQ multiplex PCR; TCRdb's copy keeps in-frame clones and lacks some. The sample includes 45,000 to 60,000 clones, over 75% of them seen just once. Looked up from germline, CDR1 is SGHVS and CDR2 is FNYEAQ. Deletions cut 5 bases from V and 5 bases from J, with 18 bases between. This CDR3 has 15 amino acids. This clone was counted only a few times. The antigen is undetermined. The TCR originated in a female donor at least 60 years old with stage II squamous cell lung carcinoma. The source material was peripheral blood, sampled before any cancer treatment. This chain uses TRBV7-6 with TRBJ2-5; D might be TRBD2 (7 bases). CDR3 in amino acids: CASSPRGGAGETQYF. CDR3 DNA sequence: TGTGCCAGCAGCCCACGAGGGGGGGCTGGGGAGACCCAGTACTTC.